This T cell receptor (beta chain) is drawn from a study of shared clonotypes between healthy human individuals (dated by TCRdb to the early 2020s). For the wider study: A couple of women and three men aged 18 to 49 years were included in the cohort. For each donor, CD4 naive and CD4 memory were each given three plates, CD8 naive was given two plates, and CD8 memory was given one plate. To estimate repertoire size and how much clonotype sharing occurs between individuals, the study deeply sequenced the blood TCR repertoires of 5 or 6 healthy adults. To increase sequencing depth and limit assay-specific biases, TCR repertoire library preparation and sequencing were carried out by different laboratories using diverse techniques. Per donor, leukapheresis produced somewhere between about 0.9 and 9 billion PBMCs. Study-level results and caveats: Larger estimated clonotype richness was generally found for naive subsets than for memory subsets. Incomplete sequencing was indicated by rarefaction of sorted-subset datasets, despite the large sequencing depth. Because the study included a small number of donors, the genetic and exposure-history diversity represented was limited. Only blood was sampled, and tissue TCR repertoires likely differ from those in blood. Compared with non-shared clonotypes, the clonotypes found in all four sorted-subset donors had higher generation probabilities. Sharing across several donors was observed for 5% to 6.5% of naive CD4, 3% to 4% of naive CD8, over 2% of memory CD4, and around 0.42% of memory CD8 clonotypes. Based on pairwise subsampling, the degree of clonotype sharing among donors was expected to be affected by sequencing depth.

For this clone: Its antigen is unknown. The record has no base qualities; no much larger clone is one base away.

TCR CDR3 regions were amplified from genomic DNA by multiplex PCR using the deep immunoSEQ assay. Extracted genomic DNA from each cell subset was distributed evenly across all wells of several immunoSEQ 96-well plates, and each plate was treated as a replicate. For sorted subsets, 200 to 250 ng of genomic DNA, equivalent to around 30,000 T cell genomes, went into each replicate PCR. Purified libraries were quantified with a Qubit 3.0 fluorometer, sized on a Bioanalyzer 2100, and re-quantified with the KAPA Library Quantification kit. Every immunoSEQ 96-well plate was sequenced on a dedicated single-read 150-cycle Illumina NextSeq 550 flow cell. As for the authors' bioinformatics: Because the immunoSEQ output held only junctional sequences and lacked quality scores, the filtering could not match the filtering applied to full-length reads. To assign V/J genes and CDR3, sequences were annotated using PyIR, a Python wrapper for IgBLAST v1.9, with IMGT germline references. Reads with weak V/J assignments (E-value above 1e-6), missing CDR3, stop codons, out-of-frame junctions, or ambiguous translated residues were removed. V3J clonotypes were defined as sequences sharing the same inferred V gene, J gene, and CDR3 amino acid sequence. To compute the percentage overlap between repertoires, the number of shared unique clonotypes was divided by the size of the smaller repertoire. Repertoire richness was assessed with RTK rarefaction, the Chao1 estimator, and Recon v2.1 estimates of unobserved clonotypes. For all TCRbeta clonotypes obtained by the gDNA method from several donors, generation probabilities were computed with OLGA. In its TCRdb copy, this immuneACCESS table keeps in-frame sequences only and misses some clones. Where compared with another copy, unresolved V genes explain less than half of these, and the others have no known cause. The V and J calls and clone size are taken from that table; D and trimming were inferred from the DNA. The sample table contains roughly 1,800,000 clones; only one count was recorded for approximately 94% of them. Clones ranked in the top ten supply 1.2% of the sample.

For the CD8 naive samples, CD45RO-negative cells were positively selected for CCR7, yielding a CD45RA+CCR7+ population from which TemRA cells were excluded. The donors were healthy, HIV-negative adults who had no recently reported acute infections or vaccinations. Only Caucasian adults living in Nashville, Tennessee, USA were represented among the donors. Blood was collected by leukapheresis, and PBMCs were isolated by Ficoll-Histopaque density gradient centrifugation and then cryopreserved in liquid nitrogen vapor phase. Analytical flow cytometry was used to check the purity and quantity of every magnetically sorted T cell population. Genomic DNA was isolated from every sorted fraction and measured by UV absorbance on a Nanodrop 2000c. The sequence derives from a young man in good health. Sequencing was done on a sample of naive CD8+ T cells sorted from blood. Taken with the paper, the label for cell subset or site translates to: CD45RA+CCR7+.

The CDR3 region: CASTETGGFLNYGYTF. In nucleotide form, the sequence is TGTGCCAGTACGGAGACAGGGGGTTTTCTTAACTATGGCTACACCTTC. This chain is built from TRBV28 and TRBJ1-2, with TRBD1 matching 9 junction bases. CDR1 and CDR2 are drawn from the germline V gene: MDHEN, SYDVKM. Measured from the cysteine to the phenylalanine, the CDR3 is 16 residues long. The CDR3 DNA has 48 bases and is translated from base 1. V trim: 9 bases; J trim: 1 base; unmatched bases: 12.